One and the same sample provided the 15 T cell receptor beta chains below, sequenced in a study of control samples from healthy donors and cancer patients (dated by TCRdb to 2018 to 2021). The library was made by the immunoSEQ multiplex PCR assay. TCRdb mirrors the immuneACCESS table, restricted to in-frame sequences. Some clones are absent from its copies; in checked studies, under half trace to an unresolved V gene, and the reason for the others is unknown. The sample yields approximately 110,000 clones; roughly four fifths were counted once. The ten largest make up about 13% of the sample. Sequencing input: blood. These receptors were taken from a woman aged 50 to 65 in good health.

This chain joins TRBV14 and TRBJ2-5; perhaps D is TRBD1 or TRBD2 (5 bases each). CDR3 length equals 14 residues. V was shortened by 4 bases and J by 1 base, with 10 bases between the two germline ends. The germline CDR1 and CDR2 sequences are SGHDN and FVKESK. CDR3: CASSPLGVQETQYF. The CDR3 DNA reads as TGTGCCAGCAGCCCATTGGGGGTCCAAGAGACCCAGTACTTC.

The chain couples TRBV5-6 to TRBJ1-1; no definite D call. V was cut by 2 bases and J by 0 bases, with 8 bases left in between. The CDR3 length is 14 residues. CDR1 and CDR2 (germline): SGHDT, YYEEEE. CDR3 DNA: TGTGCCAGCAGCTTCGAACGGATGAACACTGAAGCTTTCTTT. Translation gives CASSFERMNTEAFF.

The CDR3 DNA reads as TGTGCCGCTACCCGGACAGGGAACACCGGGGAGCTGTTTTTT. Its protein is CAATRTGNTGELFF. The rearrangement uses TRBV6-5 and TRBJ2-2, with TRBD1 matching over 7 bases. The germline CDR1 and CDR2 sequences are MNHEY and SVGAGI. The CDR3 length is 14 residues. The trim removed 11 bases at V and 1 base at J, leaving 7 bases unmatched.

The gene calls are TRBV6-2 or TRBV6-3 and TRBJ1-2, with 11 positions matching TRBD1. V lost 5 bases, J lost 7 bases, and 6 bases stayed unmatched. This CDR3 comprises 14 residues. The V gene's germline CDR1 is MNHEY and CDR2 SVGEGT. The CDR3 DNA follows: TGTGCCAGCAGTGGTTGGACAGGGGGCAGTGGCTACACCTTC. Protein sequence: CASSGWTGGSGYTF.

This clone occurred once. Additional DNA sequences in this sample encode the identical CDR3. This chain uses TRBV5-6 with TRBJ2-5; the D is unclear. The CDR3 consists of 12 residues. In germline, CDR1 is SGHDT, CDR2 YYEEEE. With 4 bases removed from V and 4 bases from J, the gap between germline ends came to 8 bases. This chain's CDR3 is CASSPGGETQYF. The CDR3 coding sequence is TGTGCCAGCAGCCCTGGCGGAGAGACCCAGTACTTC.

The V call is TRBV6-5, the J call TRBJ1-2; 7 bases map to TRBD1. The CDR3 runs to 14 residues. V dropped 6 bases and J dropped 0; count of bases not matched to a gene: 4. The germline gives CDR1 MNHEY, CDR2 SVGAGI. This CDR3 is CASRDRRTNYGYTF. The CDR3 DNA reads as TGTGCCAGCAGGGACAGGCGGACTAACTATGGCTACACCTTC.

The chain carries TRBV7-3 and TRBJ2-6, with D possibly matching TRBD1 (6 bases). The V gene's germline CDR1 is SGHTA and CDR2 FQGTGA. The CDR3 totals 14 residues. V was clipped by 4 bases and J by 4 bases, with 8 bases between them. The CDR3 DNA is TGTGCCAGCAGCTCCGGACAGGGGGCCAACGTCCTGACTTTC. Protein product: CASSSGQGANVLTF.

The chain is built from TRBV13 and TRBJ1-2; possibly TRBD1 for D (6 bases). V gave up 1 base and J gave up 8 bases, with 8 bases separating them. Germline CDR1 PRHDT, CDR2 FYEKMQ (reference sequence). The CDR3 is 12 amino acids. The CDR3 DNA reads TGTGCCAGCAGCTTAGTCAGGGGAGGCTACACCTTC. Translated: CASSLVRGGYTF. The full variable domain, with the rest looked up from reference TRBV13 and TRBJ1-2, is AAGVIQSPRHLIKEKRETATLKCYPIPRHDTVYWYQQGPGQDPQFLISFYEKMQSDKGSIPDRFSAQQFSDYHSELNMSSLELGDSALYFCASSLVRGGYTFGSGTRLTVV.

The chain uses TRBV18 and TRBJ1-3; 9 bases fit TRBD1. V gave up 3 bases and J gave up 0 bases; unmatched junction bases: 9. The CDR3 has 18 residues. Germline V gene sequence: CDR1 KGHSH, CDR2 LQKENI. CDR3 in amino acids: CASSPTLGTGSSGNTIYF. The DNA for the CDR3 is TGTGCCAGCTCACCGACCCTCGGGACAGGGAGCTCTGGAAACACCATATATTTT.

The chain carries TRBV6-5 and TRBJ2-5; 10 nucleotides line up with TRBD1. In germline, CDR1 is MNHEY, CDR2 SVGAGI. The length of the CDR3 is 15 residues. The ends lost 6 bases at V and 5 bases at J; junction bases unmatched: 9. This CDR3 reads CASRTAGTGVETQYF. CDR3 bases: TGTGCCAGCAGGACCGCCGGGACAGGGGTGGAGACCCAGTACTTC.

This chain uses TRBV6-2 or TRBV6-3 with TRBJ1-3; D is undetermined. Trimming stripped 5 bases from V and 2 bases from J, with 1 base between. The germline V gene has CDR1 MNHEY and CDR2 SVGEGT. This CDR3 spans 11 amino acids. The DNA of the CDR3 is TGTGCCAGCAGTACTGGAAACACCATATATTTT. Protein product: CASSTGNTIYF.

CDR3 bases: TGTGCCAGCATGACCCACAGGGACCATCACACTGAAGCTTTCTTT. This codes for CASMTHRDHHTEAFF. This chain connects TRBV6-5 to TRBJ1-1, with TRBD1 as a possible D gene (6 bases). Germline lookup yields CDR1 MNHEY and CDR2 SVGAGI. Trimming removed 7 bases at V and 3 bases at J, with 18 bases between. This CDR3 comprises 15 residues.

J is TRBJ2-5 and V is TRBV27; possibly TRBD1 or TRBD2 for D (6 bases each). The germline gives CDR1 MNHEY, CDR2 SMNVEV (reference sequence). The CDR3 is made up of 16 amino acids. The germline V and J ends were trimmed by 1 base and 1 base, with 13 bases remaining between them. The CDR3 here is CASSLLGGILQETQYF. The CDR3 nucleotides read TGTGCCAGCAGTTTATTAGGGGGGATTCTCCAAGAGACCCAGTACTTC.

The chain carries TRBV19 and TRBJ2-2, with a tentative D call TRBD1 (8 bases). Germline CDR1 reads LNHDA; CDR2 reads SQIVND (reference sequence). The CDR3 has 14 residues. The ends were cut back, 5 bases at V and 6 bases at J, with 13 bases in the middle. The CDR3 nucleotides are TGTGCCAGTAGTCAAACAGGGGGGGCCGGGGAGCTGTTTTTT. Translating it yields CASSQTGGAGELFF.

The chain links TRBV6-5 to TRBJ2-7; D is ambiguous. V was shortened by 7 bases and J by 0 bases, with 7 bases between the two germline ends. The CDR3 sequence is 12 residues long. The germline CDR1 and CDR2 sequences are MNHEY and SVGAGI. The CDR3 protein is CASKSVSYEQYF. CDR3 coding DNA: TGTGCCAGCAAATCGGTCTCCTACGAGCAGTACTTC.